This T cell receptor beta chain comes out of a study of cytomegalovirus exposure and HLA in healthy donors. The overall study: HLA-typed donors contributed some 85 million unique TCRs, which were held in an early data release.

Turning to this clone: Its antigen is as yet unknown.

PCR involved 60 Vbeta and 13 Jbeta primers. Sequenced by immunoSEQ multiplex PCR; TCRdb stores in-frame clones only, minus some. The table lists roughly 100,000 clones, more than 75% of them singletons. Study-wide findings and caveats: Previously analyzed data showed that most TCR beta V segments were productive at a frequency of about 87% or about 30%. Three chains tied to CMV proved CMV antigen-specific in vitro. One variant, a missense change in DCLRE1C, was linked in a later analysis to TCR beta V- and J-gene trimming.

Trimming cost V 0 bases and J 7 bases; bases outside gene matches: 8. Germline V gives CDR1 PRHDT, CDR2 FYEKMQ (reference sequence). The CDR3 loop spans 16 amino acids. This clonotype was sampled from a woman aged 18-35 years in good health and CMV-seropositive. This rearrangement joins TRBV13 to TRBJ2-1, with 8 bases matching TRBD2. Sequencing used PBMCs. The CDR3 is CASSLGLRGGRNEQFF. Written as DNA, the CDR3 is TGTGCCAGCAGCTTAGGATTACGGGGGGGCAGAAATGAGCAGTTCTTC.